The rows below give T cell receptor beta chains drawn from one sample of a study of blood T cell repertoires in COVID-19. Assay used: immunoSEQ multiplex PCR; TCRdb lists only in-frame clones, some missing. The sample lists around 230,000 clones, around four fifths occurring once. Input material: peripheral blood. These TCRs come from a woman in her 70s with active or convalescent COVID-19. CDR3s include the opening cysteine and the closing phenylalanine or tryptophan. The D gene is left open where the match is weak. Only part of the rows carry a size: once, few, many, or a class if the clone is expanded.

NA,NA,TRBV30,TRBJ2-7,TGTGCCTGGAGTATCGGGAACGAGCAGTACTTC,CAWSIGNEQYF
once,NA,TRBV28,TRBJ2-1,TGTGCCAGCAGGGCCCCCGGGGGGCGCGATGAGCAGTTCTTC,CASRAPGGRDEQFF
NA,TRBD1,TRBV27,TRBJ2-2,TGTGCCAGCAGTTATGGACAGGGGGTCGGGGAGCTGTTTTTT,CASSYGQGVGELFF
NA,TRBD1,TRBV6-2/TRBV6-3,TRBJ1-1,TGTGCCAGCAGTTACATGCCCGGGACAGTCAACACTGAAGCTTTCTTT,CASSYMPGTVNTEAFF
few,NA,TRBV27,TRBJ1-3,TGTGCCAGCAGTTTGAAGGCCAGGCCGCCTGGAAACACCATATATTTT,CASSLKARPPGNTIYF
NA,TRBD2,TRBV10-3,TRBJ2-7,TGTGCCATCAGTGAGTCGCCTAGCGGGAGTACCGAGCAGTACTTC,CAISESPSGSTEQYF
NA,NA,TRBV6-4,TRBJ1-2,TGTGCCAGCGGGACGGGGAGGTATGGCTACACCTTC,CASGTGRYGYTF
NA,NA,TRBV18,TRBJ2-3,TGTGCCAGCTCACCAGGCGGGCTGAGCACAGATACGCAGTATTTT,CASSPGGLSTDTQYF
NA,TRBD2,TRBV2,TRBJ2-2,TGTGCCAGCCGGGGACTACAAAACACCGGGGAGCTGTTTTTT,CASRGLQNTGELFF
NA,NA,TRBV18,TRBJ2-1,TGTGCCAGCTCACCCCGCCTAGACCGCCTTGGATACAATGAGCAGTTCTTC,CASSPRLDRLGYNEQFF
NA,NA,TRBV7-9,TRBJ1-1,TGTGCCAGCAGCTTAGAGACAGGCCTTGAAGCTTTCTTT,CASSLETGLEAFF
NA,TRBD1,TRBV18,TRBJ1-1,TGTGCCAGCTCACCACTGGACAGGCCCCATGGTGACACTGAAGCTTTCTTT,CASSPLDRPHGDTEAFF
NA,NA,TRBV5-1,TRBJ2-1,TGCGCCAGCAGCCACGGGACTCTCTCCTACAATGAGCAGTTCTTC,CASSHGTLSYNEQFF
NA,TRBD1,TRBV3-1/TRBV3-2,TRBJ1-6,TGTGCCAGCAGGCACCGGGACAGGAGTAATTCACCCCTCCACTTT,CASRHRDRSNSPLHF
NA,NA,TRBV6-6,TRBJ2-5,TGTGCCAGCAGTTACTCAGGGGCAGAGACCCAGTACTTC,CASSYSGAETQYF
NA,TRBD2,TRBV28,TRBJ2-5,TGTGCCAGCAGTTTACCGCTAGGACTAGCGGAGACCCAGTACTTC,CASSLPLGLAETQYF
NA,TRBD1,TRBV4-2,TRBJ1-1,TGTGCCAGCACCCGGCGGTATGGGACAGGGGGCGCCCGAGACACTGAAGCTTTCTTT,CASTRRYGTGGARDTEAFF
NA,NA,TRBV7-8,TRBJ1-3,TGTGCCAGCAACCCCCTGACAGGACTCTCTGGAAACACCATATATTTT,CASNPLTGLSGNTIYF
NA,NA,TRBV7-6,TRBJ1-5,TGTGCCAGCAGCCTAACAGATGGTCAGCCCCAGCATTTT,CASSLTDGQPQHF
NA,TRBD2,TRBV5-4,TRBJ2-1,TGTGCCAGCAGACGAACTAGCGGGGGCTACAATGAGCAGTTCTTC,CASRRTSGGYNEQFF
NA,NA,TRBV19,TRBJ1-1,TGTGCCAGTGGCAGCACTGAAGCTTTCTTT,CASGSTEAFF
NA,NA,TRBV7-2,TRBJ2-2,TGTGCCAGCAGCTCCGGGATTCGCCGGGAGCTGTTTTTT,CASSSGIRRELFF
NA,TRBD2,TRBV5-1,TRBJ2-1,TGCGCCAGCAGCTTGGAGCTAGCGGGTGCGGCGCAGTTCTTC,CASSLELAGAAQFF
NA,NA,TRBV18,TRBJ2-3,TGTGCCAGCTCACCACAGTCGGGGAGCACAGATACGCAGTATTTT,CASSPQSGSTDTQYF
NA,NA,TRBV6-6,TRBJ2-1,TGTGCCAGCACCTCCACACCACGCTCCTACAATGAGCAGTTCTTC,CASTSTPRSYNEQFF
NA,NA,TRBV3-1/TRBV3-2,TRBJ2-1,TGTGCCAGCAGCCATTGGACTAACGATGAGCAGTTCTTC,CASSHWTNDEQFF
few,NA,TRBV7-9,TRBJ1-4,TGTGCCAGCACCAGTAGTACTGAAAAACTGTTTTTT,CASTSSTEKLFF
once,NA,TRBV29-1,TRBJ1-2,TGCAGCGTAGTCGGACAGACCTATGGCTACACCTTC,CSVVGQTYGYTF
few,TRBD1,TRBV19,TRBJ2-2,TGTGCCAGTAGTCTCTGGACAGGGAACACCGGGGAGCTGTTTTTT,CASSLWTGNTGELFF
few,TRBD1,TRBV4-2,TRBJ1-2,TGTGCCAGCAGCCTTCTCGGGACAGTCGGCTACACCTTC,CASSLLGTVGYTF
NA,TRBD1,TRBV18,TRBJ1-6,TGTGCCAGCTCACCAAGTAGAGGGGGCGTAAATTCACCCCTCCACTTT,CASSPSRGGVNSPLHF
once,TRBD1,TRBV5-1,TRBJ2-5,TGCGCCAGCAGCGGGACAGGGGGAAGTAAGGAGACCCAGTACTTC,CASSGTGGSKETQYF
NA,NA,TRBV12-3/TRBV12-4,TRBJ1-2,TGTGCCAGCAATCGAGGACAGTCGGGGGGCTACACCTTC,CASNRGQSGGYTF
few,NA,TRBV24-1,TRBJ2-5,TGTGCCACCAGTTCGGGGTCAGTGGCGACCCAGTACTTC,CATSSGSVATQYF
once,NA,TRBV15,TRBJ1-1,TGTGCCACCAGCAGAGATAAGAGCACTGAAGCTTTCTTT,CATSRDKSTEAFF
few,TRBD1,TRBV18,TRBJ1-6,TGTGCCAGCTCACCCGGGACAGGGACACCCCTCCACTTT,CASSPGTGTPLHF
NA,NA,TRBV6-2/TRBV6-3,TRBJ1-2,TGTGCCAGCAGTCGCCCGGGCGGGAACTATGGCTACACCTTC,CASSRPGGNYGYTF
NA,NA,TRBV9,TRBJ1-3,TGTGCCAGCAGTGCAGACATCCGGCGCGAAAACACCATATATTTT,CASSADIRRENTIYF
NA,NA,TRBV6-5,TRBJ2-3,TGTGCCAGCACGCCACCTCAGGGTTGGACAGATACGCAGTATTTT,CASTPPQGWTDTQYF
NA,NA,TRBV7-2,TRBJ1-2,TGTGCCAGCAGTCAACAGGGTCTCTATGGCTACACCTTC,CASSQQGLYGYTF
NA,TRBD1,TRBV5-1,TRBJ2-7,TGCGCCAGCAGCTTGGTAACCGGGGGACAGGGTTCCTCCGAGCAGTACTTC,CASSLVTGGQGSSEQYF
NA,NA,TRBV19,TRBJ2-5,TGTGCCAGTAGTGCCGTGAGGCGGGGACAAGAGACCCAGTACTTC,CASSAVRRGQETQYF